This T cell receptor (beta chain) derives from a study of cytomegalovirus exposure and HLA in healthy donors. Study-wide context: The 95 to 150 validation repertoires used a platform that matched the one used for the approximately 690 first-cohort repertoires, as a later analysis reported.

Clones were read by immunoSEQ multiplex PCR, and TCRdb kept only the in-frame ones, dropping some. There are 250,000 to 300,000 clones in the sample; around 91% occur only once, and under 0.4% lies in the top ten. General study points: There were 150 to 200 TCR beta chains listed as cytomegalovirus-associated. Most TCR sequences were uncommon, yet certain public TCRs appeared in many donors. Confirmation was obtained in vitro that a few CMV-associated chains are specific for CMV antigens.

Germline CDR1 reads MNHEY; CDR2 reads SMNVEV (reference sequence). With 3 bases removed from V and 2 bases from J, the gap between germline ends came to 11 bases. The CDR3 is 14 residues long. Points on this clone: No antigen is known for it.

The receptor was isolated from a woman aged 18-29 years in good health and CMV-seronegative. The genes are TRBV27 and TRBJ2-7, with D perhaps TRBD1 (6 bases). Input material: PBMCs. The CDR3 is CASSLAWTAYEQYF. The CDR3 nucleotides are TGTGCCAGCAGTTTGGCGTGGACAGCCTACGAGCAGTACTTC.